Below, one TCR beta chain is given with its context. The sample belongs to a study of blood T cell repertoires in COVID-19. Overall study context: The United States, Italy and Spain were the sources of the acute and convalescent COVID-19 samples. The analysed material was cDNA or gDNA that came from T cells, B-cell-depleted T cells, or PBMCs.

In the source study's methods: Estimation of nucleated cell counts was performed using reference gene primer amplification. The data were produced by immunoSEQ multiplex PCR, yet TCRdb's version contains in-frame clones alone and is incomplete. V and J calls and clone size come straight from that table; D and trimming were deduced from the DNA. The sample includes about 180,000 clones, roughly 84% of them seen just once. The CDR3 length is 17 residues. Germline CDR1 reads SGHRS; CDR2 reads YFSETQ. Trimming cost V 4 bases and J 0 bases; bases outside gene matches: 7. The gene calls are TRBV5-1 and TRBJ2-6; 7 positions agree with TRBD1. This clonotype originated in a woman aged 80 or over with acute or convalescent COVID-19. Sequences were obtained from peripheral blood. This CDR3 reads CASSSTGAASGANVLTF. The DNA of the CDR3 is TGCGCCAGCAGCAGCACAGGGGCTGCCTCTGGGGCCAACGTCCTGACTTTC.